This TCR beta chain was captured in a study of graft-versus-host responses after intestinal transplantation. Study in general: Those transplanted obtained multivisceral, liver-intestinal, or isolated intestinal grafts. Each recipient received anti-thymocyte globulin induction, then tacrolimus and steroids for approximately 3 years.

The trim removed 4 bases at V and 0 bases at J, leaving 13 bases unmatched. The CDR3 runs 19 residues. The V gene's germline CDR1 is MGHRA and CDR2 YSYEKL. Produced via immunoSEQ multiplex PCR; TCRdb's table is partial and in-frame only. The repertoire consists of about 86,000 clones, with more than 85% occurring once and the leading ten covering around 0.53%. Findings and caveats of the study: After transplant, early declines in HvG clones were associated with peak levels of circulating GvH clones. Individuals carrying graft-donor T cell macrochimerism showed high graft-versus-host to host-versus-graft clonal ratios in allografts.

In regard to this clone: Its matching antigen is unknown.

The receptor comes from a human donor who received an intestinal transplant. The chain is built from TRBV4-1 and TRBJ2-1; 9 nucleotides line up with TRBD2. Sequencing was performed on unstimulated CD8+ T cells sorted from spleen or lymph node cells, taken before intestinal transplant. The CDR3 reads CASSLRGIRAGGSYNEQFF. The CDR3 DNA reads TGCGCCAGCAGCCTACGAGGCATCCGAGCGGGAGGCTCCTACAATGAGCAGTTCTTC.